A selection of T cell receptor beta chains follows, all from one sample in a study of blood T cell repertoires in COVID-19. Repertoires were generated with immunoSEQ multiplex PCR, while TCRdb's copy carries only in-frame clones and drops some. The repertoire has some 270,000 clones, roughly 90% of them found once; the top ten carry approximately 2%. Sequences were obtained from peripheral blood. These receptor sequences come from a middle-aged man with acute or convalescent COVID-19. Each CDR3 is given with its conserved first and last residue. A D gene is named only where the DNA matches it firmly. Only some rows state a clone size, as once, few, many or a class for expanded clones.

15	.	TRBV9	.	TRBJ1-3	TGTGCCAGCAGCGTAGAAGCGGGCCGGGGAAACACCATATATTTT	CASSVEAGRGNTIYF
13	TRBD1	TRBV12-3/TRBV12-4	.	TRBJ1-1	TGTGCCAGCAGACCCGACAGGGACGCTGAAGCTTTCTTT	CASRPDRDAEAFF
13	.	TRBV3-1/TRBV3-2	.	TRBJ2-3	TGTGCCAGCAGCCTCCGGGGTGGGGATACGCAGTATTTT	CASSLRGGDTQYF
14	TRBD1	TRBV11-1	.	TRBJ2-1	TGTGCCAGCAGCTCAAAGACAGGGCTGAATGAGCAGTTCTTC	CASSSKTGLNEQFF
15	TRBD2	TRBV19	.	TRBJ2-3	TGTGCCAGTAGTATCGACGGGACTACCACCCGTACGCAGTATTTT	CASSIDGTTTRTQYF
14	.	TRBV14	once	TRBJ2-5	TGTGCCAGCAGCCCACTTCGATTGAGGGAGACCCAGTACTTC	CASSPLRLRETQYF
16	.	TRBV11-2	few	TRBJ2-7	TGTGCCAGCAGCCCTCTGAGGCGGCAGGGAACCTACGAGCAGTACTTC	CASSPLRRQGTYEQYF
16	TRBD1	TRBV5-1	.	TRBJ1-4	TGCGCCAGCAGCCCGGTTGGGGTCCAGGGGGCTAAAAAACTGTTTTTT	CASSPVGVQGAKKLFF
15	.	TRBV18	.	TRBJ1-5	TGTGCCAGCTCACAGGCTGGGGCCTTCAATCAGCCCCAGCATTTT	CASSQAGAFNQPQHF
12	.	TRBV5-4	.	TRBJ1-1	TGTGCCAGCAGCTCCCCAGTCACTGAAGCTTTCTTT	CASSSPVTEAFF
13	.	TRBV12-3/TRBV12-4	.	TRBJ2-7	TGTGCCACCTCCTACTTTCAACAGAGCGAGCAGTACTTC	CATSYFQQSEQYF
19	TRBD1	TRBV2	.	TRBJ2-4	TGTGCCAGCAGTGCCCCCGGGACAGGGTGGGCCGGGGGCAAAAACATTCAGTACTTC	CASSAPGTGWAGGKNIQYF
14	.	TRBV15	.	TRBJ1-5	TGTGCCACCAGCGCTTCCAGGGGAGTTCAGCCCCAGCATTTT	CATSASRGVQPQHF
16	.	TRBV1	.	TRBJ2-7	TGCACCAGCAGCCAAGCAATCAAGGACAGGGTTAACGAGCAGTACTTC	CTSSQAIKDRVNEQYF
14	TRBD2	TRBV9	.	TRBJ2-1	TGTGCCAGCAGCGTAGTAGCGGGGGGGCAGATGATGTTCTTC	CASSVVAGGQMMFF
15	.	TRBV11-2	.	TRBJ2-5	TGTGCCAGCAGCTTAGAGGACAGATTACAAGAGACCCAGTACTTC	CASSLEDRLQETQYF
15	TRBD1	TRBV27	.	TRBJ2-1	TGTGCCAGCAGTTTGGACAGGCCCGCAGGCAATGAGCAGTTCTTC	CASSLDRPAGNEQFF